The T cell receptor beta chain under discussion was sequenced for a study of monozygotic twins with inflammatory bowel disease. Germline-derived CDR1 and CDR2 are SGHTA and FQGNSA. The CDR3 extends over 15 amino acids. TCRdb reprocessed the 5' RACE reads and stores each CDR3 protein as one record, lacking DNA. The sample table includes more than 95,000 distinct CDR3 sequences. Sequenced input: blood. The TCR was taken from a human donor with ulcerative colitis or Crohn's disease, or a healthy co-twin of an affected twin (not recorded which). The rearrangement joins TRBV7-2 to TRBJ2-1; the D call of TRBD2 rests on TCRdb alone, since no DNA is present to check it. The CDR3 protein is CASSRGPGQVNEQFF. Full variable domain (remainder filled in from reference TRBV7-2 and TRBJ2-1): GAGVSQSPSNKVTEKGKDVELRCDPISGHTALYWYRQSLGQGLEFLIYFQGNSAPDKSGLPSDRFSAERTGGSVSTLTIQRTQQEDSAVYLCASSRGPGQVNEQFFGPGTRLTVL.